This T cell receptor (beta chain) was sequenced in a study of T cells in localized non-small cell lung cancer. Study-level points and caveats: Investigators sequenced only a single tumor region, leaving heterogeneity possible. Clonality of T cells reached its maximum in uninvolved adjacent lung, surpassing tumor. Greater blood T cell density accompanied longer overall survival. For the top 100 tumor clones, a median roughly 56 also appeared in adjacent lung.

Only in-frame clones appear in the TCRdb table, and some are missing; sequencing was by immunoSEQ multiplex PCR. This table has 25,000 to 35,000 clones, 80% to 90% appearing once. Notes on this clone: Its matching antigen is unknown.

This TCR was recovered from a woman aged 40 to 75 with stage I lung adenocarcinoma. The sample here was peripheral blood, taken before any cancer treatment.

The CDR3 DNA is TGTGCCAGCAGCTGGGCAGGGAACGAGCAGTACTTC. Translated, it gives CASSWAGNEQYF. V and J are TRBV11-2 and TRBJ2-7; TRBD1 is a possible D gene (5 bases). Trimming shortened V by 4 bases and J by 5 bases, and 9 bases separated the two germline ends. This CDR3 spans 12 amino acids. Germline V CDR1 and CDR2: SGHAT, FQNNGV.